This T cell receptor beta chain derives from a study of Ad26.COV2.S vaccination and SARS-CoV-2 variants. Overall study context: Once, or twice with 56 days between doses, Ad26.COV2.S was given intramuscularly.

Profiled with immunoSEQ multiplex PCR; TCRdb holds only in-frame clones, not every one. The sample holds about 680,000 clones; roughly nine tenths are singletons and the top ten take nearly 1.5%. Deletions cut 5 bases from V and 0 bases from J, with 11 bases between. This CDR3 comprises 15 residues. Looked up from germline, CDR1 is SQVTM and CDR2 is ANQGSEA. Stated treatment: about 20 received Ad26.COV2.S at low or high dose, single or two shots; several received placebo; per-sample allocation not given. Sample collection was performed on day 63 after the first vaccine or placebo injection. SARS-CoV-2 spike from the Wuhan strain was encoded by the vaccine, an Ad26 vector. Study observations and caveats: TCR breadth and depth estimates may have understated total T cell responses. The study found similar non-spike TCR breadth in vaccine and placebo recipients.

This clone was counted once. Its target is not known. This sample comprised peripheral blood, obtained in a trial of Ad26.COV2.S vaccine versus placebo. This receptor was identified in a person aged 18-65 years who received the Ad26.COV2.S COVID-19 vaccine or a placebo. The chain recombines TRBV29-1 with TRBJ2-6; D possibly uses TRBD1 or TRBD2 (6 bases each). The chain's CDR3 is CSVLGGRSGANVLTF. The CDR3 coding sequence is TGCAGCGTTTTGGGGGGCCGCTCTGGGGCCAACGTCCTGACTTTC.